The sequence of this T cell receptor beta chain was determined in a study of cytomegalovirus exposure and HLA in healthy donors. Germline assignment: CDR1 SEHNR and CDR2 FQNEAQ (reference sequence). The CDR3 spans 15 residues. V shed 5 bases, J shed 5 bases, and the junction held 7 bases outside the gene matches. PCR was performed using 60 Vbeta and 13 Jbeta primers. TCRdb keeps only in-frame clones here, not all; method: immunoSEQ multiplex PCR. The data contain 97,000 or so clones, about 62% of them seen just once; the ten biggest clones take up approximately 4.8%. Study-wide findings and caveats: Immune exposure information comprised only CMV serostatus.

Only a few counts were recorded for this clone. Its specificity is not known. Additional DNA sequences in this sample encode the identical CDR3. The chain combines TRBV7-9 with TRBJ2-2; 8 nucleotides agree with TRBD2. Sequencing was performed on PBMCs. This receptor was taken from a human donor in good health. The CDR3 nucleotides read TGTGCCAGCAGCCCCAGCGGGAGTGGGACCGGGGAGCTGTTTTTT. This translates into CASSPSGSGTGELFF. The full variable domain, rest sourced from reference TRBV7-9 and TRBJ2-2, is DTGVSQNPRHKITKRGQNVTFRCDPISEHNRLYWYRQTLGQGPEFLTYFQNEAQLEKSRLLSDRFSAERPKGSFSTLEIQRTEQGDSAMYLCASSPSGSGTGELFFGEGSRLTVL.